What follows are 22 T cell receptor beta chains derived from one specimen sequenced in a study of beta chain features in type 1 diabetes. The antigens for these receptors are not known. General study results and limits: Within each of all four CD4+ subsets, Type 1 diabetes patients had TCRB CDR3s that were moderately but significantly shorter.

As every portion of the isolated RNA was reverse transcribed, the sequencing read expressed TCRB transcripts. The repertoire was sequenced with immunoSEQ multiplex PCR; TCRdb's copy has only in-frame clones and lacks some. The table includes 150,000 to 200,000 clones, 50% to 70% detected once. The sequenced sample consisted of naive CD4+ T cells from blood. The source of these receptors is a man aged 25-45 years with type 1 diabetes.

This clone was observed once. This chain links TRBV7-2 with TRBJ2-3; unclear D gene. The CDR3 has 14 residues. Germline CDR1 and CDR2: SGHTA and FQGNSA. V was clipped by 3 bases and J by 0 bases, with 7 bases between them. For the CDR3, the DNA is TGTGCCAGCAGCTTGGGCACTAGCACAGATACGCAGTATTTT. As protein: CASSLGTSTDTQYF.

The rearrangement uses TRBV10-3 and TRBJ1-1, with 9 nucleotides matching TRBD1. CDR3 size: 17 residues. The trim removed 6 bases at V and 1 base at J, leaving 12 bases unmatched. Germline V CDR1 and CDR2: ENHRY, SYGVKD. The DNA for the CDR3 is TGTGCCATCAGGAGAGGGGGACAGGGTGCCCCGAACACTGAAGCTTTCTTT. Translated, it gives CAIRRGGQGAPNTEAFF.

CDR3 amino acids: CASSLRDRAEQYF. The CDR3 DNA is TGTGCCAGCAGCCTTCGGGACAGGGCCGAGCAGTACTTC. The chain links TRBV9 to TRBJ2-7; 9 bases agree with TRBD1. After removal of 4 bases from V and 6 bases from J, the junction contained 5 bases not matched to a gene. The V gene's germline CDR1 is SGDLS and CDR2 YYNGEE. The CDR3 totals 13 residues.

CDR3 sequence: CASGAFGRDEQFF. CDR3 DNA: TGTGCCAGCGGAGCCTTCGGGAGGGATGAGCAGTTCTTC. The rearrangement joins TRBV7-2 to TRBJ2-1; TRBD2 aligns across 8 bases. The V and J ends lost 8 bases and 8 bases, in that order; junction bases with no gene match: 8. The length of the CDR3 is 13 residues. CDR1 SGHTA and CDR2 FQGNSA come from the germline V gene.

This chain uses TRBV7-9 with TRBJ1-6, with TRBD1 matching over 8 bases. CDR1 is SEHNR, CDR2 FQNEAQ, per germline (reference sequence). This CDR3 spans 16 amino acids. J was trimmed by 9 bases and V by 3 bases; bases with no gene match: 10. This chain's CDR3 is CASSFGSDRGASPLHF. The CDR3 DNA reads as TGTGCCAGCAGCTTCGGGAGTGACAGGGGAGCTTCACCCCTCCACTTT.

The gene calls are TRBV5-1 and TRBJ2-3; D may correspond to TRBD1 or TRBD2 (5 bases each). V lost 4 bases, J lost 6 bases, and 27 bases lay in between. Looked up from germline, CDR1 is SGHRS and CDR2 is YFSETQ. CDR3 length equals 18 residues. CDR3 in amino acids: CASSAIRDLPSSKDTQYF. The CDR3 coding sequence is TGCGCCAGCAGCGCGATCCGGGACCTCCCTTCTTCGAAGGATACGCAGTATTTT. Filled out from reference TRBV5-1 and TRBJ2-3, the complete variable domain reads KAGVTQTPRYLIKTRGQQVTLSCSPISGHRSVSWYQQTPGQGLQFLFEYFSETQRNKGNFPGRFSGRQFSNSRSEMNVSTLELGDSALYLCASSAIRDLPSSKDTQYFGPGTRLTVL.

The chain carries TRBV7-9 and TRBJ2-4, with 9 bases fitting TRBD1. Germline CDR1 SEHNR, CDR2 FQNEAQ (reference sequence). The V segment lost 5 bases and the J segment 7 bases; nucleotides outside the gene matches: 6. The CDR3 totals 14 residues. CDR3 coding DNA: TGTGCCAGCAGCCCGGGACAGGGAAGTAACATTCAGTACTTC. Protein: CASSPGQGSNIQYF.

The gene calls are TRBV29-1 and TRBJ2-3; the D is unclear. The CDR3 spans 10 residues. V shed 7 bases and J shed 3 bases, with 5 bases lying between them. The germline V gene has CDR1 SQVTM and CDR2 ANQGSEA. The CDR3 nucleotides read TGCAGCGGGTCAACAGATACGCAGTATTTT. The encoded protein is CSGSTDTQYF.

This clone turned up a few times. The chain couples TRBV6-6 to TRBJ2-7; TRBD1 matches 8 bases. Germline CDR1 MNHNY, CDR2 SVGAGI (reference sequence). Trimming at V came to 6 bases and at J to 2 bases, leaving 6 bases not matched to a gene. The CDR3 is 14 residues long. The CDR3 is CASRTGTGTYEQYF. CDR3 DNA: TGTGCCAGCAGAACAGGGACAGGAACCTACGAGCAGTACTTC.

This clone was recorded a few times. The chain employs TRBV6-6 and TRBJ1-5; a possible D gene is TRBD1 (5 bases). The germline V gene encodes CDR1 MNHNY and CDR2 SVGAGI (reference sequence). The V end was cut by 0 bases, the J end by 4 bases, with 7 bases between. The CDR3 has 14 residues. The CDR3 region is CASSYSAGNQPQHF. CDR3 DNA: TGTGCCAGCAGTTACTCGGCAGGGAATCAGCCCCAGCATTTT.

The chain joins TRBV20-1 to TRBJ2-5; D unclear. V was shortened by 0 bases and J by 13 bases, with 12 bases between the two germline ends. Germline CDR1 is DFQATT and CDR2 is SNEGSKA (reference sequence). This CDR3 comprises 11 residues. The CDR3 region has the DNA TGCAGTGCTAGAGACTTGCCGGTACTGTACTTC. It codes for CSARDLPVLYF.

This clone was picked up a small number of times. This chain joins TRBV29-1 and TRBJ2-7; D unresolved. Between the trimmed V and J ends, which lost 6 bases and 3 bases, there was a span of 9 bases. CDR1 and CDR2 (germline): SQVTM, ANQGSEA. The CDR3 has 11 amino acids. CDR3 residues: CSVADNYEQYF. The CDR3 region has the DNA TGCAGCGTGGCTGACAACTACGAGCAGTACTTC.

This chain links TRBV7-9 with TRBJ2-7; possible D gene TRBD2, 5 bases. CDR1 SEHNR and CDR2 FQNEAQ come from the germline V gene (reference sequence). Trimming stripped 0 bases from V and 5 bases from J, with 5 bases between. CDR3 length: 12 amino acids. In DNA form, the CDR3 reads TGTGCCAGCAGCTTAGCCGGGGACGAGCAGTACTTC. It encodes CASSLAGDEQYF.

In this sample, this clone turned up a few times. V gene TRBV29-1 combines with J gene TRBJ2-1; 9 bases fit TRBD2. Unmatched junction bases numbered 9, after V lost 6 bases and J lost 9 bases. This CDR3 comprises 13 residues. Germline V gives CDR1 SQVTM, CDR2 ANQGSEA. In nucleotides, the CDR3 is TGCAGCGTGCTAGCGGGGCCCCGTGGTGAGCAGTTCTTC. Encoded protein: CSVLAGPRGEQFF.

Only a few counts were recorded for this clone. This chain joins TRBV29-1 and TRBJ1-1; D is undetermined. V lost 7 bases and J 1 base, leaving 16 bases between the germline ends. CDR3 length: 14 amino acids. Germline CDR1 and CDR2: SQVTM and ANQGSEA. This CDR3 reads CSAQREGPNTEAFF. The CDR3 nucleotides read TGCAGCGCCCAACGGGAGGGTCCGAACACTGAAGCTTTCTTT.

Notes on this clone: In the same sample, other DNA sequences code for this CDR3. The chain links TRBV4-3 to TRBJ2-5; 7 bases line up with TRBD1. V lost 0 bases, J lost 4 bases, and 5 bases stayed unmatched. CDR3 length equals 15 residues. Germline V CDR1 and CDR2: LGHNA, YSLEER. The CDR3 DNA follows: TGCGCCAGCAGCCAAGATCCAGGGGGTGGAGAGACCCAGTACTTC. Its translation: CASSQDPGGGETQYF.

The CDR3 here is CASSQGPLGVDEQFF. For the CDR3, the DNA is TGTGCCAGCAGCCAGGGACCCCTGGGTGTAGATGAGCAGTTCTTC. The V call is TRBV6-1, the J call TRBJ2-1, with D perhaps assigned TRBD1 or TRBD2 (5 bases each). Trimming removed 6 bases at V and 8 bases at J, with 20 bases between. The CDR3 spans 15 residues. From germline, CDR1 is MNHNS and CDR2 SASEGT.

The chain couples TRBV7-9 to TRBJ2-2, with TRBD1 matching 7 bases. V gave up 10 bases and J gave up 0 bases; unmatched junction bases: 2. The CDR3 has 13 residues. Germline-derived CDR1 and CDR2 are SEHNR and FQNEAQ (reference sequence). Here the CDR3 reads CATGQSNTGELFF. CDR3 bases: TGTGCCACGGGACAGTCGAACACCGGGGAGCTGTTTTTT.

V and J are TRBV7-2 and TRBJ2-7; D is ambiguous. Germline CDR1 and CDR2: SGHTA and FQGNSA. Trimming cost V 4 bases and J 3 bases, with 4 bases left between them. The CDR3 sequence is 11 residues long. CDR3 coding DNA: TGTGCCAGCAGCTCCTACTACGAGCAGTACTTC. Translating it yields CASSSYYEQYF.

A few counts support this clone. The V call is TRBV29-1, the J call TRBJ2-7, with a tentative D call TRBD1 (5 bases). CDR3 size: 10 residues. Per germline, CDR1 SQVTM and CDR2 ANQGSEA. CDR3 nucleotides: TGCAGTATACAGGACTACGAGCAGTACTTC. Protein product: CSIQDYEQYF.

This sequence joins TRBV7-8 and TRBJ2-6, with 7 bases matching TRBD2. V was pared by 3 bases and J by 0 bases, with 8 bases of the junction left unmatched. Germline V lookup: CDR1 SGHVS, CDR2 FQNEAQ. This CDR3 region has 18 residues. CDR3 sequence: CASSFPSGTFSGANVLTF. The CDR3, as DNA: TGTGCCAGCAGCTTCCCTAGCGGTACATTCTCTGGGGCCAACGTCCTGACTTTC.

V and J are TRBV7-9 and TRBJ2-5; possible D gene TRBD1, 7 bases. Per germline, CDR1 SEHNR and CDR2 FQNEAQ (reference sequence). This CDR3 is 14 amino acids long. V shed 5 bases and J shed 3 bases, with 13 bases lying between them. The CDR3 region is CASSPDRTKETQYF. The CDR3 DNA follows: TGTGCCAGCAGCCCGGACAGGACTAAAGAGACCCAGTACTTC.